This T cell receptor (beta chain) came from a study of cytotoxic CD8 clonotypes in ibrutinib-treated CLL. V gave up 1 base and J gave up 3 bases; unmatched junction bases: 6. Germline assignment: CDR1 SGHTA and CDR2 FQGNSA. The CDR3 sequence is 15 residues long. Profiled with immunoSEQ multiplex PCR; TCRdb holds only in-frame clones, not every one. The table has 60,000 to 75,000 clones, 90% seen once; the top ten hold 3% to 3.5%. The chain recombines TRBV7-2 with TRBJ2-7; the match to TRBD1 covers 7 bases. This TCR derives from a human donor with chronic lymphocytic leukemia. The specimen was PBMCs, collected after 12 months of ibrutinib treatment. The CDR3 DNA reads TGTGCCAGCAGCTTAGAGGGACAGAGTCACTACGAGCAGTACTTC. It is translated as CASSLEGQSHYEQYF.